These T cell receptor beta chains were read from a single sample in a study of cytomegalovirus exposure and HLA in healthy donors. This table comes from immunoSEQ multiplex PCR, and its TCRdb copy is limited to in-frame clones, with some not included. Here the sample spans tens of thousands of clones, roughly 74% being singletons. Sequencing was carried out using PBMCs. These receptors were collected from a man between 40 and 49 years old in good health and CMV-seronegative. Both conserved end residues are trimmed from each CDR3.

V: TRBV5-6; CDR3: ASSLLGRGQETQY
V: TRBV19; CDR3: ASSIRPGGFTGELF
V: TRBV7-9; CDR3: ASSFSGQGLQETQY
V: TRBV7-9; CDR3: ASSPAGSTEAF
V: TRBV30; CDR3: AWSRLAGDGELF
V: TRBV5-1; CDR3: ASSWGTSGYT
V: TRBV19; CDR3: ASSTTGITGELF
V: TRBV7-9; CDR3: ASSLAPNLGDEQF
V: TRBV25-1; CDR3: ASMGPGWSGYT
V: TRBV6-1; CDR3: ASNLRQGSGVF
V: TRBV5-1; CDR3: ASSLEGTGTGLDEQY
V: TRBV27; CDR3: ASSPTGGKRAEAF
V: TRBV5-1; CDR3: ASSDTGGYGYT
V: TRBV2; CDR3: ASSEALQAHEQY
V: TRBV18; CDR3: ASSGGTGTEAF
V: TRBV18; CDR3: ASSRGQGTEAF
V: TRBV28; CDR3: ASSRRGDPGANVLT
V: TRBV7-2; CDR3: ASSDNRGRRDEQY
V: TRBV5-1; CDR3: ASSLGRGAQYEQY
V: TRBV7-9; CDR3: SSSPESGQDGYT
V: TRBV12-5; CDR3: ASGFQGTDTQY
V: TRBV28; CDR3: ASSQPFRRTGANVLT
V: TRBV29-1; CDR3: SALSGEGYNEQF
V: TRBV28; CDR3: ASSLTLDREAF
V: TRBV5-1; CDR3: ATGSGEYNSPLH
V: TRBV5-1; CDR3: ASGADSGWGYT
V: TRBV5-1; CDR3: ASSIRTETLNTEAF
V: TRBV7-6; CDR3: ASSFAGTGNSYEQY
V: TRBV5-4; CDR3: ASSSGAGGPNEQF
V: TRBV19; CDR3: ASSIEGLSGNTIY
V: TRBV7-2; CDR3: ASSSRQGQGSPLH
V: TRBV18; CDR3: ASSRLPNRATNEKLF
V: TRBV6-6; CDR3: ASSYSQDSYGYT
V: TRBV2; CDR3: ASSGPGDTGELF
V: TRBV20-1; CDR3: SASVGGEAF
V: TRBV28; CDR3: ASSSHMNTEAF
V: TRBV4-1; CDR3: ASSPPLGTESSYNSPLH
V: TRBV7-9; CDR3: ASSLTGGTSLSDEQF
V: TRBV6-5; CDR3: ASSYSRGGSNEQF
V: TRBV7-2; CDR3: ASSLTIAGGPTGELF
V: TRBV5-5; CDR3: ASNLLGGRTEAF
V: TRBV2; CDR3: ASSEYGGRDTGELF
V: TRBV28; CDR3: ASSFSWTGGEQY
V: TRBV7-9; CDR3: ASSPRQGAYEQY
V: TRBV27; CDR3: ASSLRGITDTQY
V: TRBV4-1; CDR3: ASSQEGGGGLVGDTQY
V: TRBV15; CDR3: ATSLLAGGGELF
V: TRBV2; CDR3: ASSTDRGNNYGYT
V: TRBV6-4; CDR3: ASSATPGPRGYNEQF
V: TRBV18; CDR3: ASSPPGEADTQY
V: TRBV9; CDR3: ASSPETGLNYGYT
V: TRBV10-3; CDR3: AIRPGGEGSPLH